A single sample is the source of the 31 T cell receptor beta chains below, sequenced in a study of blood T cell repertoires in COVID-19 (dated by TCRdb to the early 2020s). The protocol used for the library was the immunoSEQ multiplex PCR assay. The immuneACCESS repertoire file appears here via TCRdb, limited to in-frame rearrangements. These files lack a portion of the clones; in checked studies, under half of the deficit traces to unresolved V genes, and the cause of the others is not known. The sample profile shows 250,000 to 300,000 clones; around nine tenths of them were found once. The ten largest make up roughly 0.92% of the sample. Sequencing was done on a sample of peripheral blood. Receptor source: a woman aged 40 to 50 who had recovered from COVID-19.

CDR3 amino acids: CASSAEQGRQETQYF. As DNA, the CDR3 is TGTGCCAGCTCAGCGGAACAGGGGCGACAAGAGACCCAGTACTTC. The genes are TRBV18 and TRBJ2-5; 7 bases align to TRBD1. The V and J ends lost 5 bases and 2 bases, in that order; junction bases with no gene match: 8. The V gene's germline CDR1 is KGHSH and CDR2 LQKENI. The CDR3 sequence is 15 residues long.

The gene calls are TRBV12-3 or TRBV12-4 and TRBJ1-1; D uncertain. This CDR3 is built from 12 residues. The ends were cut back, 3 bases at V and 11 bases at J, with 13 bases in the middle. Here the CDR3 reads CASSFGLGEAFF. CDR3 DNA sequence: TGTGCCAGCAGTTTTGGTCTCGGGGAGGCTTTCTTT.

The chain employs TRBV7-2 and TRBJ2-1; tentatively, D is TRBD2 (5 bases). Germline values: CDR1 SGHTA, CDR2 FQGNSA. Trimming pared 4 bases from V and 4 bases from J, leaving 14 bases between. CDR3 length: 15 amino acids. CDR3 nucleotide sequence: TGTGCCAGCAGCTCTTACCAGCGGATATACAATGAGCAGTTCTTC. Encoded protein: CASSSYQRIYNEQFF.

The chain has TRBV6-5 and TRBJ1-2; no firm D call. Germline loops: CDR1 MNHEY, CDR2 SVGAGI. Trimming took 6 bases from V and 5 from J, leaving 13 bases between them. There are 13 residues in the CDR3. DNA of the CDR3: TGTGCCAGCAGGGCCAGGTTTGGGTATGGCTACACCTTC. Its translation: CASRARFGYGYTF.

This chain links TRBV29-1 with TRBJ1-1; TRBD1 matches 7 bases. CDR3 length: 12 amino acids. Per germline, CDR1 SQVTM and CDR2 ANQGSEA. V trimming: 5 bases; J trimming: 8 bases; junction bases outside the gene matches: 8. The CDR3 loop reads CSVRQGTEEAFF. For the CDR3, the DNA is TGCAGCGTTCGCCAGGGGACAGAAGAAGCTTTCTTT.

The rearrangement uses TRBV5-1 and TRBJ1-3; TRBD1 is a possible D gene (6 bases). The germline gives CDR1 SGHRS, CDR2 YFSETQ. Trimming left V 4 bases short and J 0 bases short, with 14 bases between. The CDR3 covers 16 residues. CDR3 sequence: CASSTGQFSSGNTIYF. The CDR3, as DNA: TGCGCCAGCAGCACCGGACAGTTCAGCTCTGGAAACACCATATATTTT. The entire variable domain, with the rest obtained from reference TRBV5-1 and TRBJ1-3, is as follows: KAGVTQTPRYLIKTRGQQVTLSCSPISGHRSVSWYQQTPGQGLQFLFEYFSETQRNKGNFPGRFSGRQFSNSRSEMNVSTLELGDSALYLCASSTGQFSSGNTIYFGEGSWLTVV.

The chain is built from TRBV19 and TRBJ2-2; TRBD1 matches 11 bases. The V segment lost 5 bases and the J segment 2 bases; nucleotides outside the gene matches: 7. Germline lookup yields CDR1 LNHDA and CDR2 SQIVND (reference sequence). The CDR3 runs to 17 residues. The DNA for the CDR3 is TGTGCCAGTAGTCGGACAGGGGGCAGGGTCAACACCGGGGAGCTGTTTTTT. This encodes CASSRTGGRVNTGELFF.

This clone is a singleton in its sample. The V call is TRBV19, the J call TRBJ2-7; 9 nucleotides align to TRBD1. The CDR3 contains 17 residues. In germline, CDR1 is LNHDA, CDR2 SQIVND (reference sequence). J was trimmed by 5 bases and V by 3 bases; bases with no gene match: 14. The CDR3 spells CASSMRTGARIRDEQYF. The CDR3 DNA sequence: TGTGCCAGTAGTATGAGGACAGGGGCGAGAATACGGGACGAGCAGTACTTC.

This clone was observed a single time. The rearrangement uses TRBV19 and TRBJ1-1; 10 positions match TRBD1. In germline, CDR1 is LNHDA, CDR2 SQIVND (reference sequence). J was trimmed by 4 bases and V by 5 bases; bases with no gene match: 7. CDR3 length: 15 amino acids. This CDR3 reads CASSAMTGGITEAFF. The CDR3 DNA follows: TGTGCCAGTAGTGCTATGACAGGGGGCATCACTGAAGCTTTCTTT.

The chain couples TRBV6-5 to TRBJ2-5; D is uncertain. CDR1 is MNHEY and CDR2 is SVGAGI in the germline V gene. This CDR3 spans 13 amino acids. Deletions cut 6 bases from V and 1 base from J, with 9 bases between. CDR3 region: CASSQALQETQYF. The CDR3 bases are TGTGCCAGCAGCCAGGCCCTCCAAGAGACCCAGTACTTC.

The chain's CDR3 is CSAGTGVEQYF. The CDR3 coding sequence is TGCAGCGCCGGGACAGGGGTTGAGCAGTACTTC. The chain joins TRBV29-1 to TRBJ2-7; 10 nucleotides match TRBD1. The CDR3 has 11 amino acids. V was pared by 7 bases and J by 7 bases, with 4 bases of the junction left unmatched. Germline-derived CDR1 and CDR2 are SQVTM and ANQGSEA.

J is TRBJ2-3 and V is TRBV5-8, with 11 positions matching TRBD2. The CDR3 is 15 amino acids. Trimming at V came to 4 bases and at J to 4 bases, leaving 5 bases not matched to a gene. In germline, CDR1 is SGHTS, CDR2 YDEGEE. CDR3 DNA sequence: TGTGCCAGCAGCAAGACTAGCGGGAAAGCAGATACGCAGTATTTT. It specifies CASSKTSGKADTQYF.

The CDR3 DNA reads TGTGCCAGCAGACGAGACAGGGGGATCTATGGCTACACCTTC. The encoded protein is CASRRDRGIYGYTF. The chain employs TRBV6-5 and TRBJ1-2, with 9 bases fitting TRBD1. From germline, CDR1 is MNHEY and CDR2 SVGAGI. J was trimmed by 4 bases and V by 6 bases; bases with no gene match: 6. The CDR3 runs 14 residues.

The sample holds one count of this clone. This chain links TRBV15 with TRBJ1-5; unclear D gene. The V end lost 3 bases, the J end lost 0 bases, and 3 bases lay between the germline ends. There are 13 residues in the CDR3. From germline, CDR1 is LNHNV and CDR2 YYDKDF (reference sequence). The CDR3 loop reads CATSSYSNQPQHF. DNA of the CDR3: TGTGCCACCAGCAGTTATAGCAATCAGCCCCAGCATTTT.

This clone was seen only a few times. The V call is TRBV3-1 (or the pseudogene TRBV3-2), the J call TRBJ2-7, with 7 nucleotides matching TRBD2. The CDR3 runs to 17 residues. The germline CDR1 and CDR2 sequences are LGHDT and YNNKEL (reference sequence). J gave up 0 bases and V 3 bases, and 11 bases lay outside the gene matches. CDR3 residues: CASSHVPSGSPSYEQYF. CDR3 in DNA: TGTGCCAGCAGCCACGTGCCTAGCGGATCACCCTCCTACGAGCAGTACTTC.

The V call is TRBV18, the J call TRBJ2-5; D ambiguous. V gave up 0 bases and J gave up 2 bases, with 7 bases separating them. Looked up from germline, CDR1 is KGHSH and CDR2 is LQKENI. The CDR3 sequence is 14 residues long. The CDR3 reads CASSPPSQQETQYF. DNA for the CDR3: TGTGCCAGCTCACCACCGTCGCAGCAAGAGACCCAGTACTTC.

V and J are TRBV7-8 and TRBJ1-4; weak D call: TRBD1 (6 bases). This CDR3 has 16 amino acids. Germline V gene sequence: CDR1 SGHVS, CDR2 FQNEAQ. V was pared by 4 bases and J by 0 bases, with 12 bases between. CDR3 amino acids: CASSSSRGSTNEKLFF. DNA of the CDR3: TGTGCCAGCAGCTCATCAAGGGGGTCAACTAATGAAAAACTGTTTTTT.

V gene TRBV28 combines with J gene TRBJ2-3; a weak D match, TRBD1 (5 bases). Germline CDR1 and CDR2: MDHEN and SYDVKM. Trimming took off 3 bases at V and 2 bases at J, with 9 bases between the two ends. The CDR3 is 14 amino acids. The CDR3 DNA sequence: TGTGCCAGCAGTTTCACAGGATCCACAGATACGCAGTATTTT. It yields the protein CASSFTGSTDTQYF.

The chain uses TRBV4-2 and TRBJ2-7; maybe TRBD2 (6 bases). V was cut by 3 bases and J by 6 bases, with 18 bases left in between. This CDR3 comprises 15 residues. Germline V CDR1 and CDR2: LGHNA, YNFKEQ. The CDR3 loop reads CASSQGTRSGGEQYF. The CDR3 region has the DNA TGTGCCAGCAGCCAGGGTACTAGGTCCGGGGGCGAGCAGTACTTC.

In its sample, this clone was seen a few times. The chain has TRBV18 and TRBJ2-1; no firm D call. The CDR3 has 12 residues. CDR1 KGHSH and CDR2 LQKENI come from the germline V gene. Trimming pared 3 bases from V and 5 bases from J, leaving 5 bases between. The CDR3 DNA reads TGTGCCAGCTCACCGCAGGACAATGAGCAGTTCTTC. This encodes CASSPQDNEQFF.

The chain joins TRBV19 to TRBJ1-1; 7 bases fit TRBD1. CDR3 length: 13 amino acids. The V segment lost 4 bases and the J segment 3 bases; nucleotides outside the gene matches: 2. CDR1 and CDR2 (germline): LNHDA, SQIVND (reference sequence). CDR3 DNA sequence: TGTGCCAGTAGTACCGACAGGGACACTGAAGCTTTCTTT. Its translation is CASSTDRDTEAFF.

The chain is built from TRBV28 and TRBJ2-1, with 7 nucleotides matching TRBD2. This CDR3 is 15 amino acids long. After removal of 5 bases from V and 5 bases from J, the junction contained 9 bases not matched to a gene. Germline loops: CDR1 MDHEN, CDR2 SYDVKM. Written as DNA, the CDR3 is TGTGCCAGCAGTCCCTTGGCGGGAGTGAACAATGAGCAGTTCTTC. Translation gives CASSPLAGVNNEQFF.

The chain combines TRBV5-4 with TRBJ2-7; 13 bases agree with TRBD2. The ends lost 2 bases at V and 0 bases at J; junction bases unmatched: 5. This CDR3 contains 17 residues. Germline V gene lookup returns CDR1 SGHNT and CDR2 YYREEE (reference sequence). The CDR3 is CASSFRLAGGDSYEQYF. CDR3 nucleotides: TGTGCCAGCAGCTTCCGACTAGCGGGAGGAGACTCCTACGAGCAGTACTTC. Full variable domain (rest looked up from reference TRBV5-4 and TRBJ2-7): ETGVTQSPTHLIKTRGQQVTLRCSSQSGHNTVSWYQQALGQGPQFIFQYYREEENGRGNFPPRFSGLQFPNYSSELNVNALELDDSALYLCASSFRLAGGDSYEQYFGPGTRLTVT.

The chain is built from TRBV10-3 and TRBJ1-2, with no clear D. Deletions cut 6 bases from V and 7 bases from J, with 15 bases between. Germline assignment: CDR1 ENHRY and CDR2 SYGVKD. This CDR3 comprises 13 residues. CDR3 in DNA: TGTGCCATCAGAAGGGAGGGCATTGGTGGCTACACCTTC. Protein: CAIRREGIGGYTF.

The chain has TRBV5-6 and TRBJ1-4; D not certain. This CDR3 comprises 13 residues. Trimming pared 3 bases from V and 7 bases from J, leaving 10 bases between. Germline assignment: CDR1 SGHDT and CDR2 YYEEEE. DNA for the CDR3: TGTGCCAGCAGCTCCTGGGCCGGTGAAAAACTGTTTTTT. Its translation: CASSSWAGEKLFF.

This clone is a singleton in its sample. Other nucleotide sequences in the sample specify the same CDR3. V gene TRBV14 combines with J gene TRBJ2-7; D possibly corresponds to TRBD1 (6 bases). The CDR3 has 13 residues. Germline V lookup: CDR1 SGHDN, CDR2 FVKESK. Trimming took 1 base from V and 6 from J, leaving 10 bases between them. The CDR3 DNA is TGTGCCAGCAGCCAAGGCAGGGGCGGCGAGCAGTACTTC. As protein: CASSQGRGGEQYF.

The chain recombines TRBV23-1 with TRBJ2-7; tentative D call: TRBD1 (6 bases). TRBV23-1 is given ORF status, its function remaining uncertain. This CDR3 comprises 17 residues. Trimming took 0 bases from V and 0 from J, leaving 15 bases between them. CDR3 loop: CASSQSAGTSSSYEQYF. The CDR3, as DNA: TGCGCCAGCAGTCAATCTGCCGGGACATCGAGCTCCTACGAGCAGTACTTC.

This clone was seen only once. J is TRBJ2-3 and V is TRBV9, with TRBD2 as a possible D gene (6 bases). CDR1 SGDLS and CDR2 YYNGEE come from the germline V gene. The CDR3 covers 17 residues. Deletions cut 0 bases from V and 4 bases from J, with 18 bases between. CDR3 protein: CASSVVGRAGVADTQYF. The CDR3 region has the DNA TGTGCCAGCAGCGTAGTCGGCCGAGCGGGCGTGGCAGATACGCAGTATTTT.

This chain uses TRBV18 with TRBJ2-7, with TRBD2 matching over 10 bases. The CDR3 runs to 15 residues. Germline V CDR1 and CDR2: KGHSH, LQKENI. V was clipped by 1 base and J by 4 bases; unmatched bases: 4. The CDR3 region has the DNA TGTGCCAGCTCACCACGGCCAGCGGGAGGGTACGAGCAGTACTTC. The encoded protein is CASSPRPAGGYEQYF.

J is TRBJ1-1 and V is TRBV11-2; D unclear. The CDR3 loop spans 14 amino acids. Trimming took 8 bases from V and 5 from J, leaving 18 bases between them. Germline assignment: CDR1 SGHAT and CDR2 FQNNGV. CDR3 in DNA: TGTGCCAGCGGAGTGCCCAATTTGTCGACTGAAGCTTTCTTT. It yields the protein CASGVPNLSTEAFF.

The chain uses TRBV7-8 and TRBJ1-3, with D hard to call. This CDR3 is 16 amino acids long. Trimming shortened V by 1 base and J by 0 bases, and 10 bases separated the two germline ends. Germline assignment: CDR1 SGHVS and CDR2 FQNEAQ. The DNA of the CDR3 is TGTGCCAGCAGCTTAGGGCGGGTTAACTCTGGAAACACCATATATTTT. This encodes CASSLGRVNSGNTIYF.